One sample yielded the 14 T cell receptor beta chains listed below, sequenced in a study of T cell responses to AZD1222 COVID-19 vaccine. TCRdb keeps only in-frame clones here, not all; method: immunoSEQ multiplex PCR. The sample shows approximately 100,000 clones, more than 70% of them seen only once. Sequences were derived from peripheral blood, sampled on day 0 of AZD1222 vaccination. The receptor source for this set is an adult in good health.

Turning to this clone: The same CDR3 arises from other DNA sequences in this sample as well. The chain combines TRBV6-5 with TRBJ2-7, with D tentatively TRBD1 or TRBD2 (5 bases each). Germline values: CDR1 MNHEY, CDR2 SVGAGI. The CDR3 spans 15 residues. The V end was cut by 0 bases, the J end by 3 bases, with 12 bases between. CDR3 amino acids: CASSYSPGRSYEQYF. Written as DNA, the CDR3 is TGTGCCAGCAGTTACTCACCGGGACGTAGCTACGAGCAGTACTTC.

The chain combines TRBV15 with TRBJ1-5, with a tentative D call TRBD1 (5 bases). This CDR3 spans 15 amino acids. Between the trimmed V and J ends, which lost 4 bases and 3 bases, there was a span of 13 bases. CDR1 and CDR2 (germline): LNHNV, YYDKDF (reference sequence). CDR3 protein: CATSITGTINQPQHF. In nucleotides, the CDR3 is TGTGCCACCAGCATTACCGGGACTATCAATCAGCCCCAGCATTTT.

In its sample, this clone was seen a few times. The V call is TRBV13, the J call TRBJ2-3; D is ambiguous. The V end lost 1 base, the J end lost 1 base, and 3 bases lay between the germline ends. The CDR3 is made up of 13 amino acids. CDR1 is PRHDT, CDR2 FYEKMQ, per germline (reference sequence). The CDR3 DNA sequence: TGTGCCAGCAGCTTAGAAGGCACAGATACGCAGTATTTT. It encodes CASSLEGTDTQYF. Variable domain in full (rest from reference TRBV13 and TRBJ2-3): AAGVIQSPRHLIKEKRETATLKCYPIPRHDTVYWYQQGPGQDPQFLISFYEKMQSDKGSIPDRFSAQQFSDYHSELNMSSLELGDSALYFCASSLEGTDTQYFGPGTRLTVL.

This clone turned up a few times. The chain employs TRBV5-6 and TRBJ1-2, with D possibly TRBD1 on 5 matching bases. The CDR3 totals 14 residues. Germline assignment: CDR1 SGHDT and CDR2 YYEEEE. V was shortened by 3 bases and J by 0 bases, with 9 bases between the two germline ends. The CDR3 DNA is TGTGCCAGCAGCTACGACAGAGCTAACTATGGCTACACCTTC. Translation: CASSYDRANYGYTF.

CDR3 nucleotides: TGTGCCAGCAGTTCTATTCCAGGGGGCCAGTCCTACGAGCAGTACTTC. Residues: CASSSIPGGQSYEQYF. V usage is TRBV27 and J usage is TRBJ2-7; TRBD1 matches 8 bases. The CDR3 has 16 amino acids. Trimming cost V 4 bases and J 1 base; bases outside gene matches: 9. CDR1 and CDR2 from the germline V gene are MNHEY and SMNVEV (reference sequence).

The sample holds a few counts of this clone. This sample includes further DNA sequences coding for the same CDR3. CDR3 in amino acids: CSARDNYGYTF. DNA for the CDR3: TGCAGTGCGAGGGACAACTATGGCTACACCTTC. The chain combines TRBV20-1 with TRBJ1-2; tentatively, D is TRBD1 (5 bases). Germline CDR1 DFQATT, CDR2 SNEGSKA (reference sequence). CDR3 size: 11 residues. The V and J ends lost 6 bases and 2 bases respectively, with 7 bases between them.

The chain joins TRBV28 to TRBJ1-1; D gene unclear. The CDR3 runs to 14 residues. Germline V CDR1 and CDR2: MDHEN, SYDVKM. The V end was cut by 3 bases, the J end by 4 bases, with 12 bases between. This CDR3 is CASSLQVEATEAFF. The CDR3 DNA is TGTGCCAGCAGTTTGCAGGTTGAAGCCACTGAAGCTTTCTTT.

Only a few counts were recorded for this clone. The chain carries TRBV6-5 and TRBJ2-1; D could derive from TRBD1 or TRBD2 (6 bases each). Germline V gives CDR1 MNHEY, CDR2 SVGAGI. The CDR3 contains 14 residues. V lost 11 bases and J lost 6, with 20 bases in between. The CDR3: CAGPPKGDCNEQFF. Written as DNA, the CDR3 is TGTGCCGGACCCCCGAAGGGGGACTGCAATGAGCAGTTCTTC.

Written as DNA, the CDR3 is TGTGCCAGCAGCTTGGAAGGCCTAAATGAAAAACTGTTTTTT. Translation gives CASSLEGLNEKLFF. The V gene is TRBV5-8, the J gene TRBJ1-4; D ambiguous. The germline V and J ends were trimmed by 0 bases and 5 bases, with 8 bases remaining between them. Per the germline V gene, CDR1 is SGHTS and CDR2 is YDEGEE. This CDR3 has 14 amino acids.

This chain joins TRBV29-1 and TRBJ2-1, with 8 positions matching TRBD2. The CDR3 loop spans 19 amino acids. Germline CDR1 and CDR2: SQVTM and ANQGSEA. The ends lost 5 bases at V and 0 bases at J; junction bases unmatched: 18. CDR3 in amino acids: CSVQGLLAAPLNSYNEQFF. DNA of the CDR3: TGCAGCGTTCAAGGATTACTAGCGGCCCCCTTAAACTCCTACAATGAGCAGTTCTTC.

J is TRBJ1-5 and V is TRBV5-8, with a possible D match to TRBD1 (5 bases). CDR1 and CDR2 from the germline V gene are SGHTS and YDEGEE. V was shortened by 1 base and J by 7 bases, with 6 bases between the two germline ends. The CDR3 contains 12 residues. The CDR3 region is CASSLRQQPQHF. The CDR3 nucleotides read TGTGCCAGCAGCTTGAGACAGCAGCCCCAGCATTTT.

This clone was picked up many times. J is TRBJ2-3 and V is TRBV7-2, with D unresolved. Between the trimmed V and J ends, which lost 1 base and 0 bases, there was a span of 11 bases. This CDR3 region has 16 residues. Germline CDR1 SGHTA, CDR2 FQGNSA. CDR3 in DNA: TGTGCCAGCAGCTTAGGCAGGTACCTTAGCACAGATACGCAGTATTTT. Residues: CASSLGRYLSTDTQYF.

The chain recombines TRBV20-1 with TRBJ1-4; D is uncertain. Per germline, CDR1 DFQATT and CDR2 SNEGSKA (reference sequence). V was pared by 4 bases and J by 7 bases, with 4 bases between. CDR3 length: 10 residues. The CDR3 coding sequence is TGCAGTGCTACCCGTGAAAAACTGTTTTTT. As protein: CSATREKLFF.

The V call is TRBV11-2, the J call TRBJ1-5, with D perhaps matching TRBD1 (5 bases). Trimming removed 1 base at V and 5 bases at J, with 6 bases between. This CDR3 has 13 residues. CDR1 is SGHAT, CDR2 FQNNGV, per germline. CDR3: CASSLGDYQPQHF. The DNA of the CDR3 is TGTGCCAGCAGCTTAGGGGACTATCAGCCCCAGCATTTT.